This TCR beta chain was sequenced during a study of monozygotic twins with inflammatory bowel disease (dated by TCRdb to the late 2010s). In terms of the full investigation: A total of some 28 monozygotic twin pairs were included in the full study, comprising nine German pairs (four IBD-concordant, five IBD-discordant) and 19 IBD-discordant Danish pairs. Each individual had, on average, about 151 000 unique TCRalpha sequences and 181 000 unique TCRbeta sequences available for analysis. Within discordant pairs, disease-associated traits were sought mainly by comparing IBD patients with their genetically identical healthy co-twins. What the work shows at the level of the full study, not this receptor alone: TCRbeta repertoire diversity, by inverse Simpson index, was decreased in IBD patients compared with their healthy co-twins. The analysis was unable to tell apart different T cell subtypes. The results gave no support for a single strong signal or clonotype linked to IBD. Fewer clonotypes were shared with other individuals by IBD patients than by healthy twins, most markedly in patients showing signs of disease activity. Because patients were on differing immunosuppressive treatments, the repertoires may have picked up extra background noise and inter-individual variability. Concordant and discordant twins showed no difference in repertoire similarity, possibly because of limited statistical power.

A roughly 2.5 ml peripheral blood sample was drawn into PAXgene tubes per donor and stored at -80°C. Without T cell sorting, total RNA was isolated from whole blood using the PAXgene blood miRNA kit on an automated QIAcube. Peripheral blood from monozygotic twin pairs who were concordant or discordant for inflammatory bowel disease underwent deep TCRalpha and TCRbeta repertoire profiling using unique molecular barcoding. Smoking habits were recorded for all twin pairs, with individuals classified as current, former or never smokers. The germline V gene provides CDR1 LGHNA and CDR2 YSLEER. There are 19 amino acids in the CDR3, from cysteine to phenylalanine inclusive. No nucleotide data were recorded. Receptor libraries were prepared by 5' RACE. Each TCR library was prepared from about 3.5 ug of total RNA. For each sample, cDNA synthesis with SMARTScribe reverse transcriptase was split into eight separate reactions. During cDNA synthesis, template switching was used to introduce unique molecular identifiers that contained a 6-nucleotide sample barcode. Amplification of TCRalpha and TCRbeta cDNA involved two nested PCRs of around 16 and 10 cycles, and each PCR was followed by bead purification. Before amplification, the cDNA was both treated with uracil DNA-glycosylase and purified with the QIAquick PCR purification kit. In the second PCR, Illumina TruSeq-compatible adapters and sample-specific barcodes were added. TapeStation and Qubit were used to check library quality and concentration, and 5 ng of each library went into the pool. The pooled libraries were sequenced with 2 x 100 bp reads and custom sequencing primers on an Illumina HiSeq2500 single-index Rapid Run. As for the authors' bioinformatics: PCR and sequencing errors were corrected by UMI-based consensus assembly using MiGEC version 1.2.6. V(D)J alignment, clonotype assembly and CDR3 extraction were performed with MiXCR version 2.1.1. Gene usage, clonotype sharing and MAIT/NKT TCR abundance were normalised by analysing the top 1000, 10 000 and 20 000 clonotypes per sample. After downsampling to 27 000 UMIs, diversity was calculated as the inverse Simpson index using the vegan R package. Paired Mann-Whitney U tests were applied to discordant twin pairs, with Benjamini-Hochberg correction for multiple testing. TCRdb reprocessed the reads, so every CDR3 protein sequence counts as one entry and DNA is not shown. TCRdb's processing, not the authors' own work, is the source of the V and J calls. This sample's table has entries for approximately 300,000 distinct CDR3 sequences. Roughly 5.8% of the sample is in the top ten clones.

In regard to this clonotype: What this receptor recognizes is not known.

The receptor's source is a human donor with ulcerative colitis or Crohn's disease, or a healthy co-twin of an affected twin (not recorded which). Sequences were obtained from blood. The rearrangement joined TRBV4-3 to TRBJ2-4; TCRdb picks TRBD1, but there is no DNA to check that call. CDR3 loop: CASSQGARGEGLAKNIQYF.